This is a list of T cell receptor beta chains from one sample in a study of read filtering for tumor transcriptome and immune sequencing. TCRdb recomputed calls from the reads with MiXCR, one row per CDR3 protein. The repertoire holds roughly 59,000 distinct CDR3 sequences, with 15% to 20% as singletons. The sequencing input was a population of CD138-negative cells sorted from bone marrow. These receptors all come from a donor over 35 with multiple myeloma. Each CDR3 is given with its conserved first and last residue. A D gene is named only where the DNA matches it firmly. Only part of the rows carry a size: once, few, many, or a class if the clone is expanded.

d_call	clone_size	j_call	v_call	cdr3_aa	cdr3_nt
TRBD2	many	TRBJ2-1	TRBV20-1	CSAVHSGGAYNEQFF	TGCAGTGCTGTACATAGCGGGGGGGCTTACAATGAGCAGTTCTTC
TRBD2	.	TRBJ2-5	TRBV7-9	CASSILAGETQYF	TGTGCCAGCAGCATACTAGCGGGGGAGACCCAGTACTTC
TRBD1	many	TRBJ2-1	TRBV28	CASSKTGGNEQFF	TGTGCCAGCAGTAAGACAGGGGGGAATGAGCAGTTCTTC
TRBD2	many	TRBJ2-1	TRBV5-6	CASSGGPGLVYDNEQFF	TGTGCCAGCAGCGGTGGACCCGGACTAGTATACGACAATGAGCAGTTCTTC
TRBD1	many	TRBJ2-2	TRBV19	CASSIDGTEHGELFF	TGTGCCAGTAGTATAGATGGGACAGAACACGGGGAGCTGTTTTTT
.	many	TRBJ1-5	TRBV12-3/TRBV12-4	CASSRAGGEDQPQHF	TGTGCCAGCAGCCGCGCCGGGGGGGAAGATCAGCCCCAGCATTTT
.	.	TRBJ2-3	TRBV4-1	CASSQAVTSRSTDSQYF	TGCGCCAGCAGCCAAGCGGTGACTAGTCGGAGCACAGATTCGCAGTATTTC
TRBD2	many	TRBJ2-5	TRBV5-1	CASNGLAGIGETQYF	TGCGCCAGCAACGGACTAGCGGGGATAGGAGAGACCCAGTACTTC
TRBD2	many	TRBJ2-5	TRBV3-1	CASSSGLAGEGETQYF	TGTGCCAGCAGCTCCGGACTAGCGGGGGAGGGTGAGACCCAGTACTTC
.	many	TRBJ2-5	TRBV18	CASSPLQGSETQYF	TGTGCCAGCTCACCTCTCCAGGGGTCCGAGACCCAGTACTTC
TRBD1	many	TRBJ2-2	TRBV5-1	CASSLPGQGNTGELFF	TGCGCCAGCAGCCTACCGGGACAGGGAAATACCGGGGAGCTGTTTTTT
.	many	TRBJ1-1	TRBV6-6	CASSYGAGLGGTEAFF	TGTGCCAGCAGTTACGGCGCAGGGCTCGGGGGCACTGAAGCTTTCTTT
.	.	TRBJ2-2	TRBV5-1	CASSTPVSAQTNTGELFF	TGCGCCAGCAGCACACCAGTAAGTGCTCAAACGAACACCGGGGAGCTGTTTTTT